This TCR beta chain originates from a study of control samples from healthy donors and cancer patients. The ends were cut back, 1 base at V and 1 base at J, with 14 bases in the middle. Per germline, CDR1 LGHNA and CDR2 YSLEER. This CDR3 comprises 17 residues. Libraries were prepared by immunoSEQ multiplex PCR; TCRdb keeps only in-frame clonotypes and omits some of them. The table shows 200,000 to 250,000 clones, with about 94% occurring only once. The rearrangement uses TRBV4-3 and TRBJ1-3, with D possibly matching TRBD1 (5 bases). Sequenced sample: blood. The clonotype was recovered from a middle-aged man in good health. The CDR3 DNA follows: TGCGCCAGCAGCCAAGGTTCAGGGAGTCGTTCTGGAAACACCATATATTTT. Residues: CASSQGSGSRSGNTIYF.